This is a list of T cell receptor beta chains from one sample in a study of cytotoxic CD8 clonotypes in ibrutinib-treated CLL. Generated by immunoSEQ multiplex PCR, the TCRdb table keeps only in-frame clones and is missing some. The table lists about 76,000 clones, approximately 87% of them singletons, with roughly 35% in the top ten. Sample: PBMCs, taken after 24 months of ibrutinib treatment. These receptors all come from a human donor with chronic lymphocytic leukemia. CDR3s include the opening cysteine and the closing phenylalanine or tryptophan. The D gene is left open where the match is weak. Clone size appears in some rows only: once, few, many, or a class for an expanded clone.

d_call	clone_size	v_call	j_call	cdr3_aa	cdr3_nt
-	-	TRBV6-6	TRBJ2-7	CASSYSQKQGYEQYF	TGTGCCAGCAGTTACTCGCAGAAACAGGGCTACGAGCAGTACTTC
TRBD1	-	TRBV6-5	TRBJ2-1	CASSWDRESEQFF	TGTGCCAGCAGTTGGGACAGGGAGAGTGAGCAGTTCTTC
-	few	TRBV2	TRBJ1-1	CASQLSLQEAFF	TGTGCCAGCCAATTAAGTTTACAGGAAGCTTTCTTT
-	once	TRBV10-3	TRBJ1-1	CATSSGPNTEAFF	TGTGCCACCTCCAGCGGCCCGAACACTGAAGCTTTCTTT
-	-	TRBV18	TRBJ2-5	CASSSEQLAGTQYF	TGTGCCAGCTCATCCGAACAGCTGGCGGGGACCCAGTACTTC
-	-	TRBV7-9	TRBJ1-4	CASSLGSGTTNEKLFF	TGTGCCAGCAGCTTAGGTTCAGGGACAACTAATGAAAAACTGTTTTTT
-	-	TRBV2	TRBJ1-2	CASSGGTGSWGYTF	TGTGCCAGCAGTGGTGGGACCGGATCGTGGGGCTACACCTTC
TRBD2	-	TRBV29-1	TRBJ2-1	CSGMTSSGSEQFF	TGCAGCGGGATGACTAGCTCCGGGAGTGAGCAGTTCTTC
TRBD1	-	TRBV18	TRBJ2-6	CASSPSQGASGANVLTF	TGTGCCAGCTCACCTAGCCAGGGGGCCTCTGGGGCCAACGTCCTGACTTTC
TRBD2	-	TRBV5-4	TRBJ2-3	CASGLSRGGTDTQYF	TGTGCCAGCGGGTTGTCTCGCGGGGGGACAGATACGCAGTATTTT
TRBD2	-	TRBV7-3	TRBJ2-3	CASSPSGLAHTDTQYF	TGTGCCAGCAGCCCATCGGGACTAGCCCACACAGATACGCAGTATTTT
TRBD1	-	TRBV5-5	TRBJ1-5	CASSWTGSQPQHF	TGTGCCAGCAGCTGGACAGGGAGTCAGCCCCAGCATTTT
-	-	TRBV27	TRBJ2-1	CASSLAVYNEQFF	TGTGCCAGCAGTTTAGCGGTCTACAATGAGCAGTTCTTC
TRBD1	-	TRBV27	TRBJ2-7	CASSSQGAREQYF	TGTGCCAGCAGTTCACAGGGGGCCAGGGAGCAGTACTTC
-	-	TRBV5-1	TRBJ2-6	CASNPGVSGANVLTF	TGCGCCAGCAACCCTGGGGTCTCTGGGGCCAACGTCCTGACTTTC
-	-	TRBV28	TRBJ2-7	CASSLNPFTVTYEQYF	TGTGCCAGCAGTTTAAACCCCTTCACAGTTACCTACGAGCAGTACTTC
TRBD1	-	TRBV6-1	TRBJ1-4	CASSEQGRDEKLFF	TGTGCCAGCAGCGAACAGGGGAGGGATGAAAAACTGTTTTTT
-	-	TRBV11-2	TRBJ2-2	CASSPGAGTGELFF	TGTGCCAGCAGCCCGGGGGCGGGCACCGGGGAGCTGTTTTTT
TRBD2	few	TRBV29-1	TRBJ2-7	CSVRLANDYEQYF	TGCAGCGTGCGACTAGCGAACGACTACGAGCAGTACTTC
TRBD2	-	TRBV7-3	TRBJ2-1	CASSLLAGVGYNEQFF	TGTGCCAGCAGCTTATTAGCGGGAGTAGGTTACAATGAGCAGTTCTTC
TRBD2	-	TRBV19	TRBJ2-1	CASSIDLAGVYNEQFF	TGTGCCAGTAGTATAGATCTGGCGGGAGTCTATAATGAGCAGTTCTTC
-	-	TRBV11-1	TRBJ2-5	CASSPQGETQYF	TGTGCCAGCAGCCCCCAGGGGGAGACCCAGTACTTC
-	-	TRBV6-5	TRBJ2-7	CASSYGGHEVPYEQYF	TGTGCCAGCAGTTACGGGGGACATGAAGTCCCCTACGAGCAGTACTTC
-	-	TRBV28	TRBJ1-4	CASSTNINEKLFF	TGTGCCAGCAGTACTAACATTAATGAAAAACTGTTTTTT
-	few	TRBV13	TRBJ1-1	CASRSENTEAFF	TGTGCCAGCAGATCGGAGAACACTGAAGCTTTCTTT
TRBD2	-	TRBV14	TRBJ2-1	CASSQEGTRVNREQFF	TGTGCCAGCAGCCAAGAAGGGACTAGGGTAAATCGTGAGCAGTTCTTC
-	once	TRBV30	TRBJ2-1	CAWSVQGSEQFF	TGTGCCTGGAGTGTTCAGGGGTCGGAGCAGTTCTTC
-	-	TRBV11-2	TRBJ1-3	CASSQSGGRNTIYF	TGTGCCAGCAGCCAAAGCGGGGGGCGAAACACCATATATTTT
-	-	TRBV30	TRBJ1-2	CAWSVLATATNYGYTF	TGTGCCTGGAGTGTACTGGCCACCGCGACTAACTATGGCTACACCTTC
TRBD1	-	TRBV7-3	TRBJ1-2	CASRSRGSEGYTF	TGTGCCAGCAGATCCAGGGGGAGTGAAGGCTACACCTTC
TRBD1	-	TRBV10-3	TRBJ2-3	CAIRATGEHTDTQYF	TGTGCCATCAGGGCCACAGGGGAGCACACAGATACGCAGTATTTT
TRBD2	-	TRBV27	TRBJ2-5	CASRLAGSRETQYF	TGTGCCAGCAGACTAGCGGGATCGCGAGAGACCCAGTACTTC
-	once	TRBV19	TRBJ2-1	CASSIIFGTSYNEQFF	TGTGCCAGTAGTATAATTTTTGGAACTTCCTACAATGAGCAGTTCTTC
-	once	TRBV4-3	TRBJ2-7	CASSQDIGEPPYEQYF	TGCGCCAGCAGCCAAGATATTGGAGAACCCCCCTACGAGCAGTACTTC
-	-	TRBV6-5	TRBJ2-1	CASGAYNEQFF	TGTGCCAGCGGGGCCTACAATGAGCAGTTCTTC
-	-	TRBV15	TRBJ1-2	CATSRELTRPYYGYTF	TGTGCCACCAGCAGAGAACTCACAAGACCGTACTATGGCTACACCTTC
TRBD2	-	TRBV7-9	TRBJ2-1	CASSPSSGRESSYNEQFF	TGTGCCAGCAGCCCCTCTAGCGGGAGAGAGAGCTCCTACAATGAGCAGTTCTTC
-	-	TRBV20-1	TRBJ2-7	CSGRKLEQYF	TGCAGTGGGAGAAAACTAGAGCAGTACTTC
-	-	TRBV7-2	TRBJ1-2	CASSPPPSSYGYTF	TGTGCCAGCAGCCCTCCCCCCAGCTCGTATGGCTACACCTTC
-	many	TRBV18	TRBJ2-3	CASSRDRISTDTQYF	TGTGCCAGCTCACGGGACCGAATTTCCACAGATACGCAGTATTTT
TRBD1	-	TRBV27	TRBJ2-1	CASSRGDRGLGGQFF	TGTGCCAGCAGCCGTGGGGACAGGGGGCTCGGTGGGCAGTTCTTC
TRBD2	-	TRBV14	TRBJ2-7	CASSGVVGTSGTDSTYEQYF	TGTGCCAGCAGTGGGGTAGTCGGAACTAGCGGGACTGACTCGACCTACGAGCAGTACTTC
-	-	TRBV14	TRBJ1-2	CASSQRGGYTF	TGTGCCAGCAGCCAAAGGGGGGGCTACACCTTC
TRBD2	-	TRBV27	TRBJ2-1	CASSLTRTSGSAEQFF	TGTGCCAGCAGTTTAACCCGGACTAGCGGGAGTGCTGAGCAGTTCTTC
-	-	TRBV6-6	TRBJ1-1	CASSRGTTEAFF	TGTGCCAGCAGTCGGGGGACAACTGAAGCTTTCTTT
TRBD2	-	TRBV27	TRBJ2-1	CASRGLAGPSYNEQFF	TGTGCCAGCAGGGGACTAGCGGGGCCGTCCTACAATGAGCAGTTCTTC
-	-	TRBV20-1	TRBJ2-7	CSAPSSYEQYF	TGCAGTGCTCCCTCATCCTACGAGCAGTACTTC
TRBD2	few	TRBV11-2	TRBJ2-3	CASSLVWSGRAAYTQYF	TGTGCCAGCAGCTTAGTATGGAGCGGGAGGGCCGCTTATACGCAGTATTTT
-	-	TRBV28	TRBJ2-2	CASSRRGRTGELFF	TGTGCCAGCAGTCGCCGGGGGAGGACCGGGGAGCTGTTTTTT
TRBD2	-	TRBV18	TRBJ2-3	CASSPPSGSTDTQYF	TGTGCCAGCTCACCACCTAGCGGGAGCACAGATACGCAGTATTTT
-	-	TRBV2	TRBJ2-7	CASSLRLATYEQYF	TGTGCCAGCAGTCTCAGACTGGCAACCTACGAGCAGTACTTC
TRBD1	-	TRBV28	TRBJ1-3	CASANYAGQGAGNTIYF	TGTGCCAGCGCTAACTATGCGGGACAGGGGGCTGGAAACACCATATATTTT
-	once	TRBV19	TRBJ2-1	CASSGVRVDEQFF	TGTGCCAGTAGTGGGGTCAGGGTCGATGAGCAGTTCTTC
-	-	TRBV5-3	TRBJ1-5	CASSLGPAEGPQHF	TGTGCCAGCAGCTTAGGGCCAGCCGAGGGGCCCCAGCATTTT
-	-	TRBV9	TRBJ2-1	CASSYGTRVNEQFF	TGTGCCAGCAGCTACGGGACCCGCGTAAATGAGCAGTTCTTC